The sequence of this T cell receptor (beta chain) was determined in a study of T-cell memory formation after mild COVID-19. Study results and caveats: Clones that got smaller from day 15 to 85 had even CD4/CD8, while clones growing later tipped toward CD4+.

CDR1 and CDR2 from the germline V gene are LGHDT and YNNKEL (reference sequence). This CDR3 spans 14 amino acids. Trimming removed 4 bases from V and 5 bases from J, with 11 bases in between. TCRdb reanalysed the 5' RACE reads using MiXCR and keeps one entry per CDR3 protein. The sample has about 50,000 distinct CDR3 sequences; approximately 9.1% are singletons. Ten or more counts support this clonotype. Its antigen is still unknown. The clonotype comes from an adult woman who had mild COVID-19 (a few samples of this study predate the infection). Cell type and time point are not known. Sample: PBMCs or a T cell subset sorted from them (not recorded which). The genes are TRBV3-1 and TRBJ2-2, with TRBD2 as a possible D gene (6 bases). CDR3 sequence: CASSPGLTTGELFF. DNA for the CDR3: TGTGCCAGCAGCCCGGGACTGACTACCGGGGAGCTGTTTTTT.